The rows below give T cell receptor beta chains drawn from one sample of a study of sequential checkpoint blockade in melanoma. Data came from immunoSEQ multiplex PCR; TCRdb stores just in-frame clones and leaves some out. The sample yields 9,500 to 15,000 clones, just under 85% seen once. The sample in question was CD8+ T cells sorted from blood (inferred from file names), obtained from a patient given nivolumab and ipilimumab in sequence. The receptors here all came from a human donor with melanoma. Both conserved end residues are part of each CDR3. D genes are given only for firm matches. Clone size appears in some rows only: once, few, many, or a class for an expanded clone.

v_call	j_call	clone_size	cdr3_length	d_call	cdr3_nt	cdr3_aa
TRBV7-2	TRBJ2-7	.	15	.	TGTGCCAGCAGCTTAGTTGTGACTAATTATAACGAGCAGTACTTC	CASSLVVTNYNEQYF
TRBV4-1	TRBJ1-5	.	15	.	TGCGCCAGCAGCCAAGATCGGACAGTAAATCAGCCCCAGCATTTT	CASSQDRTVNQPQHF
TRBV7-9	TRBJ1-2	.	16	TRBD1	TGTGCCAGCAGCGAGTCGGGACAGGGAGGTCGCGAATGCTACACCTTC	CASSESGQGGRECYTF
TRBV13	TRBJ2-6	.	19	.	TGTGCCAGCAGTTCCGAAACCCAGGTCGGCAACTCTGGGGCCAACGTCCTGACTTTC	CASSSETQVGNSGANVLTF
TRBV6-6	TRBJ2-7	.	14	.	TGTGCCAGCAGTTACGGGACACGGATCTACGAGCAGTACTTC	CASSYGTRIYEQYF
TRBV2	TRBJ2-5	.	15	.	TGTGCCAGCAGTGGGGGGCAGGCCTCTTGGGAGACCCAGTACTTC	CASSGGQASWETQYF
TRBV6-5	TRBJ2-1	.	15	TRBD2	TGTGCCAGCAGTTTTACGGGGGGGGACTACAATGAGCAGTTCTTC	CASSFTGGDYNEQFF
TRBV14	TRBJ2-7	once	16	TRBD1	TGTGCCAGCAGCCAACCCCCCGGGACAGGGATATACGAGCAGTACTTC	CASSQPPGTGIYEQYF
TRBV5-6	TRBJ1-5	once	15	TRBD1	TGTGCCAGCAGCTACGGGACAGCGAGGAATCAGCCCCAGCATTTT	CASSYGTARNQPQHF
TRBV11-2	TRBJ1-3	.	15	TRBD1	TGTGCCAGCAGCTTAGAACGGACAGGGTTGGACACCATATATTTT	CASSLERTGLDTIYF
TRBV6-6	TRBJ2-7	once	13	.	TGTGCCGCCGCACTCGACTCTACCTCCGAGCAGTACTTC	CAAALDSTSEQYF
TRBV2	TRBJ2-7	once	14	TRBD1	TGTGCCAGCAGGACGGGACAGGGGGCTTACGAGCAGTACTTC	CASRTGQGAYEQYF
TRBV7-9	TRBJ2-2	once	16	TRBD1	TGTGCCAGCAGCGAAAGACAGGGTTCGAACACCGGGGAGCCGTTTTTT	CASSERQGSNTGEPFF
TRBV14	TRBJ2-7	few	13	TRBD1	TGTGCCAGCAGAAGGGGGACAGGGTACGAGCAGTACTTC	CASRRGTGYEQYF
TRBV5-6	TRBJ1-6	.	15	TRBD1	TGTGCCAGCGCCATGGACAGGGGCTATAATTCACCCCTCCACTTT	CASAMDRGYNSPLHF
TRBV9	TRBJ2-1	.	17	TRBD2	TGTGCCAGCAGCGTAGGACTAGCGGGGGAACTTACGGATGAGCAGTTCTTC	CASSVGLAGELTDEQFF
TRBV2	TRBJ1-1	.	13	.	TGTGCCAGCAGTGGACCACCGCGGACTGAAGCTTTCTTT	CASSGPPRTEAFF
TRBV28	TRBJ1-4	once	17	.	TGTGCCAGCAGTTTCTCCGGGACTGCCCGACTTAATGAAAAACTGTTTTTT	CASSFSGTARLNEKLFF
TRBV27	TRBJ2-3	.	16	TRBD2	TGTGCCAGCAGTTTATACCCTAGCGGGGAATCAGATACGCAGTATTTT	CASSLYPSGESDTQYF
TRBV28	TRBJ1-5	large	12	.	TGTGCCAGCGGCGGTTTCGGGCAGCCCCAGCATTTT	CASGGFGQPQHF
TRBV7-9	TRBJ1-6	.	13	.	TGTGCCAGCAGTAGTGGGGGGGGTCCCCCCCTCCACTTT	CASSSGGGPPLHF
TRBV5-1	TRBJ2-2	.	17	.	TGCGCCAGCAGCTGGACAGCCGACCTGGAGAACACCGGGGAGCTGTTTTTT	CASSWTADLENTGELFF
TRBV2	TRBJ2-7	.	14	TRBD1	TGTGCCAGCAGTGAACTACAGGGGGTCTACGAGCAGTACTTC	CASSELQGVYEQYF
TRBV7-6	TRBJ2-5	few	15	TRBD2	TGTGCCAGCAGCTTAGAAGCGGGGGGGGACCGGACCCAGTACTTC	CASSLEAGGDRTQYF
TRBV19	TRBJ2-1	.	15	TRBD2	TGTGCCAGTAGTACTAGCGGGGGCTCCTACAATGAGCAGTTCTTC	CASSTSGGSYNEQFF
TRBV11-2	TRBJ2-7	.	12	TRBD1	TGTGCCAGCGGGGGACAGGCCTACGAGCAGTACTTC	CASGGQAYEQYF
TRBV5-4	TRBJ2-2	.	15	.	TGTGCCAGCAGCTTGAGTAGCTCGGACACCGGGGAGCTGTTTTTT	CASSLSSSDTGELFF
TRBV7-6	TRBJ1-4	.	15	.	TGTGCCAGCAGTCCCTCAAGGAGCCGAAATGAAAAACTGTTTTTT	CASSPSRSRNEKLFF
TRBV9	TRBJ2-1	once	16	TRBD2	TGTGCCAGCAGCGAGAGCGGGGCGTCTTCCTACAATGAGCAGTTCTTC	CASSESGASSYNEQFF
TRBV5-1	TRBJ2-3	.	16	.	TGCGCCAGCGGATCCCAGACAGGGACTAGCACAGATACGCAGTATTTT	CASGSQTGTSTDTQYF
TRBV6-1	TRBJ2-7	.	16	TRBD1	TGTGCCAGCAGTGAACTTGGAGGGACAGGTTCGTACGAGCAGTACTTC	CASSELGGTGSYEQYF
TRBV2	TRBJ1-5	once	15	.	TGTGCCAGCAGGGGAGGGGGTCTCGGCAATCAGCCCCAGCATTTT	CASRGGGLGNQPQHF
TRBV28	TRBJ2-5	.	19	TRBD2	TGTGCCAGCAGTTTATATGGCGGGGGGGTCATTTCGGATCAAGAGACCCAGTACTTC	CASSLYGGGVISDQETQYF
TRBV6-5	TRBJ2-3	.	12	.	TGTGCCAGCAGTCACACGGGGGATACGCAGTATTTT	CASSHTGDTQYF
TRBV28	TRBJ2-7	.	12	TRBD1	TGTGCCAGCGATGACAGGGGCTACGAGCAGTACTTC	CASDDRGYEQYF
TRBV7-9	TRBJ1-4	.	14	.	TGTGCCAGCAGCACAAGGACTCTTAATGAAAAACTGTTTTTT	CASSTRTLNEKLFF
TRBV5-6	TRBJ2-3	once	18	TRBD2	TGTGCCAGCAGCTCGATTATACTATTTAGCGGGGGGTTAGATACGCAGTATTTT	CASSSIILFSGGLDTQYF
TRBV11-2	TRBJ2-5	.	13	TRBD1	TGTGCCAGCACCGGGACAGTGCAAGAGACCCAGTACTTC	CASTGTVQETQYF
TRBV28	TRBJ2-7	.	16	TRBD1	TGTGCCAGCAGCTTTACTTTGGGACAGACTACCTACGAGCAGTACTTC	CASSFTLGQTTYEQYF
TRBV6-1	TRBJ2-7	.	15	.	TGTGCCAGCAGTGAAGGCACAGGTGGAAATTCTGCGCAGTACTTC	CASSEGTGGNSAQYF